Listed below are T cell receptor beta chains from one sample, sequenced in a study of T cells expressing NK-cell markers. TCRdb derives one entry per CDR3 protein from the 5' RACE reads, leaving out DNA. In total, the table holds 550,000 to 600,000 distinct CDR3 sequences. Material for sequencing was blood T cells: a sorted CD56 or NKG2C T cell subset, CD4+ or CD8+ T cells, or bulk PBMC T cells (not recorded which). The origin of the receptors is a man between 18 and 29 years old in good health. The CDR3 runs from the conserved cysteine through the conserved F or W.

j_gene	v_gene	CDR3aa
TRBJ2-7	TRBV11-3	CASSLDGRGLAGTEQYF
TRBJ2-5	TRBV4-3	CASSQGTSGLETQYF
TRBJ2-5	TRBV5-1	CASSLAGTPEGTQYF
TRBJ2-1	TRBV29-1	CSVEDGGLAGNRQFF
TRBJ2-5	TRBV6-6	CASKRQETQYF
TRBJ2-3	TRBV9	CASSVVPAGDTQYF
TRBJ2-7	TRBV7-9	CASSPSREQYF
TRBJ2-3	TRBV20-1	CSARPLAGMTDTQYF
TRBJ2-3	TRBV15	CATEGTGATDTQYF
TRBJ2-2	TRBV11-2	CASSSELGAGELFF
TRBJ1-2	TRBV7-2	CASSLGEHYGYTF
TRBJ2-5	TRBV7-3	CASSSSSGSETQYF
TRBJ1-1	TRBV14	CASSHKQGAYTEAFF
TRBJ2-3	TRBV29-1	CSVDREVTDTQYF
TRBJ2-3	TRBV3-1	CASSQGPAPLEDTQYF